Presented here are 25 T cell receptor beta chains from one specimen sequenced in a study of beta chain features in type 1 diabetes. Whole-study findings and limits: All four CD4+ subsets of Type 1 diabetes patients contained TCRB CDR3s that were moderately but significantly shorter.

The authors reverse transcribed all of the isolated RNA, so sequencing captured expressed TCRB transcripts. Sequenced by immunoSEQ multiplex PCR; TCRdb stores in-frame clones only, minus some. The sample holds about 740,000 clones; around 15% are singletons and the top ten take less than 0.025%. Which antigens these TCRs recognize remains unknown. The sequenced material came from naive CD4+ T cells from blood. These receptor sequences come from a man between 18 and 35 years old with type 1 diabetes.

This chain uses TRBV10-3 with TRBJ1-2; D gene unclear. From germline, CDR1 is ENHRY and CDR2 SYGVKD. The CDR3 extends over 11 amino acids. V lost 3 bases, J lost 5 bases, and 4 bases lay in between. The CDR3 sequence is CAISEEYGYTF. CDR3 bases: TGTGCCATCAGTGAAGAATATGGCTACACCTTC.

Only a few counts were recorded for this clone. The same CDR3 is also encoded by other DNA sequences in this sample. V is TRBV5-4 and J is TRBJ2-5, with D unresolved. Germline CDR1 reads SGHNT; CDR2 reads YYREEE (reference sequence). The CDR3 is 12 residues long. V lost 0 bases and J 2 bases, leaving 2 bases between the germline ends. This CDR3 reads CASSLGQETQYF. The CDR3 nucleotides are TGTGCCAGCAGCTTGGGGCAAGAGACCCAGTACTTC.

This clone was observed a handful of times. The chain links TRBV5-4 to TRBJ2-3; a weak D match, TRBD1 (6 bases). Germline V gene data show CDR1 as SGHNT and CDR2 as YYREEE (reference sequence). This CDR3 is 17 amino acids long. The V and J ends lost 2 bases and 0 bases respectively, with 16 bases between them. The CDR3 spells CASSFIAGATSTDTQYF. In DNA, the CDR3 is TGTGCCAGCAGCTTCATAGCAGGGGCTACTAGCACAGATACGCAGTATTTT.

Comments on this clone: A junction end diverges from the germline sequence, so it may reflect a read error. The chain is built from TRBV7-7 and TRBJ2-1, with D possibly being TRBD2 (5 bases). There are 16 residues in the CDR3. Germline CDR1 SSHAT, CDR2 FNYEAQ (reference sequence). The CDR3 coding sequence is TGTGCTAGCAGCCCTAGCAGCGCCCGCTCCTACAATGAGCAGTTCTTC. Its protein is CASSPSSARSYNEQFF. Looking up the rest from reference TRBV7-7 and TRBJ2-1 gives the full variable domain: GAGVSQSPRYKVTKRGQDVTLRCDPISSHATLYWYQQALGQGPEFLTYFNYEAQPDKSGLPSDRFSAERPEGSISTLTIQRTEQRDSAMYRCASSPSSARSYNEQFFGPGTRLTVL.

This clone came up a few times. The CDR3 reads CASSGGGGTNQPQHF. In DNA, the CDR3 is TGTGCCAGTAGTGGAGGAGGGGGCACCAATCAGCCCCAGCATTTT. The chain uses TRBV19 and TRBJ1-5, with 7 bases matching TRBD1. This CDR3 comprises 15 residues. V was pared by 5 bases and J by 3 bases, with 7 bases of the junction left unmatched. Germline V gene lookup returns CDR1 LNHDA and CDR2 SQIVND (reference sequence). The full variable domain, in which reference TRBV19 and TRBJ1-5 provide the parts outside the CDR3, is DGGITQSPKYLFRKEGQNVTLSCEQNLNHDAMYWYRQDPGQGLRLIYYSQIVNDFQKGDIAEGYSVSREKKESFPLTVTSAQKNPTAFYLCASSGGGGTNQPQHFGDGTRLSIL.

The genes are TRBV27 and TRBJ1-5; D not resolved. This CDR3 spans 13 amino acids. Between the trimmed V and J ends, which lost 2 bases and 7 bases, there was a span of 9 bases. Germline V gene sequence: CDR1 MNHEY, CDR2 SMNVEV (reference sequence). CDR3 in DNA: TGTGCCAGCAGTTTAGGGGTGAGACAGCCCCAGCATTTT. Amino acids: CASSLGVRQPQHF.

CDR3 amino acids: CASSSGPNVLTF. The CDR3 nucleotides are TGTGCCAGCAGCTCGGGGCCCAACGTCCTGACTTTC. V usage is TRBV7-9 and J usage is TRBJ2-6, with D possibly being TRBD1 or TRBD2 (5 bases each). Germline CDR1 SEHNR, CDR2 FQNEAQ (reference sequence). Trimming took off 4 bases at V and 8 bases at J, with 6 bases between the two ends. The CDR3 consists of 12 residues.

This sequence joins TRBV5-4 and TRBJ2-7; the D gene is possibly TRBD1 (5 bases). V dropped 2 bases and J dropped 6 bases, with 12 bases sitting between them. The CDR3 is 13 residues long. The V gene's germline CDR1 is SGHNT and CDR2 YYREEE (reference sequence). CDR3: CASSFPGFSEQYF. The CDR3 DNA follows: TGTGCCAGCAGCTTTCCAGGGTTCTCCGAGCAGTACTTC.

As to this clone: Different DNA sequences within this sample yield the same CDR3. The chain couples TRBV2 to TRBJ1-5, with D maybe TRBD1 (5 bases). CDR3 length equals 14 residues. CDR1 and CDR2 from the germline V gene are SNHLY and FYNNEI. The V and J ends lost 2 bases and 3 bases respectively, with 8 bases between them. As DNA, the CDR3 is TGTGCCAGCAGTGAAACAGGAATCAATCAGCCCCAGCATTTT. It translates to CASSETGINQPQHF. The entire variable domain, with the rest obtained from reference TRBV2 and TRBJ1-5, is as follows: EPEVTQTPSHQVTQMGQEVILRCVPISNHLYFYWYRQILGQKVEFLVSFYNNEISEKSEIFDDQFSVERPDGSNFTLKIRSTKLEDSAMYFCASSETGINQPQHFGDGTRLSIL.

A few counts support this clone. This chain joins TRBV5-1 and TRBJ1-1; D gene ambiguous. The CDR3 extends over 13 amino acids. Trimming took 4 bases from V and 4 from J, leaving 11 bases between them. Germline V gene sequence: CDR1 SGHRS, CDR2 YFSETQ. The CDR3 protein is CASSATGSTEAFF. The DNA of the CDR3 is TGCGCCAGCAGCGCGACGGGGAGCACTGAAGCTTTCTTT. Variable domain in full (rest from reference TRBV5-1 and TRBJ1-1): KAGVTQTPRYLIKTRGQQVTLSCSPISGHRSVSWYQQTPGQGLQFLFEYFSETQRNKGNFPGRFSGRQFSNSRSEMNVSTLELGDSALYLCASSATGSTEAFFGQGTRLTVV.

The rearrangement joins TRBV30 to TRBJ1-4; D may be TRBD1 (6 bases). Trimming cost V 2 bases and J 7 bases, with 17 bases left between them. CDR1 and CDR2 (germline): GTSNPN, SVGIG (reference sequence). The length of the CDR3 is 15 residues. The CDR3 here is CAWSRGRASGEKLFF. CDR3 coding DNA: TGTGCCTGGAGTAGGGGGAGGGCGTCGGGTGAAAAACTGTTTTTT.

This chain joins TRBV18 and TRBJ2-3; 7 bases are a match to TRBD2. The CDR3 extends over 17 amino acids. Germline-derived CDR1 and CDR2 are KGHSH and LQKENI. After removal of 0 bases from V and 1 base from J, the junction contained 7 bases not matched to a gene. In DNA, the CDR3 is TGTGCCAGCTCACCACCGTCTCAGGCGGGGGGCACAGATACGCAGTATTTT. Protein: CASSPPSQAGGTDTQYF. The whole variable domain, remainder taken from reference TRBV18 and TRBJ2-3, is NAGVMQNPRHLVRRRGQEARLRCSPMKGHSHVYWYRQLPEEGLKFMVYLQKENIIDESGMPKERFSAEFPKEGPSILRIQQVVRGDSAAYFCASSPPSQAGGTDTQYFGPGTRLTVL.

This clone has just a few counts. V and J are TRBV6-4 and TRBJ1-5; D uncertain. The CDR3 loop spans 13 amino acids. V was cut by 3 bases and J by 2 bases, with 5 bases left in between. Germline loops: CDR1 MRHNA, CDR2 SNTAGT. The CDR3 bases are TGTGCCAGCAGTGAGGGTCGCAATCAGCCCCAGCATTTT. This gives the protein CASSEGRNQPQHF.

The sample holds a few counts of this clone. The rearrangement uses TRBV6-5 and TRBJ2-1; a weak D match, TRBD2 (5 bases). Germline lookup yields CDR1 MNHEY and CDR2 SVGAGI. This CDR3 is built from 14 residues. The V and J ends lost 5 bases and 6 bases respectively, with 14 bases between them. Here the CDR3 reads CASSPGPGSNEQFF. The CDR3 DNA is TGTGCCAGCAGTCCCGGGCCGGGGAGCAATGAGCAGTTCTTC.

The sample holds a few counts of this clone. This chain joins TRBV2 and TRBJ1-2; TRBD1 agrees at 10 bases. CDR3 length: 16 amino acids. V lost 0 bases to trimming and J lost 5 bases; unmatched junction nucleotides: 6. Germline CDR1 is SNHLY and CDR2 is FYNNEI. CDR3 in amino acids: CASSEAPTGGGYGYTF. The CDR3 bases are TGTGCCAGCAGTGAAGCCCCGACAGGGGGCGGGTATGGCTACACCTTC.

The table lists this clone with a few counts. The CDR3 loop reads CASIPRGVSVTGELFF. Written as DNA, the CDR3 is TGTGCCAGCATCCCTCGGGGGGTCAGTGTGACCGGGGAGCTGTTTTTT. This chain connects TRBV13 to TRBJ2-2; the match to TRBD2 covers 7 bases. Germline values: CDR1 PRHDT, CDR2 FYEKMQ (reference sequence). This CDR3 contains 16 residues. V shed 7 bases and J 5 bases; nucleotides not matched to a gene: 13. Full variable domain (outside the CDR3, taken from reference TRBV13 and TRBJ2-2): AAGVIQSPRHLIKEKRETATLKCYPIPRHDTVYWYQQGPGQDPQFLISFYEKMQSDKGSIPDRFSAQQFSDYHSELNMSSLELGDSALYFCASIPRGVSVTGELFFGEGSRLTVL.

The chain has TRBV30 and TRBJ1-5; 9 nucleotides align to TRBD1. V lost 5 bases and J lost 3; bases outside the gene matches: 2. This CDR3 spans 13 amino acids. Germline V gives CDR1 GTSNPN, CDR2 SVGIG (reference sequence). CDR3 sequence reads: CAWGQGYNQPQHF. The DNA of the CDR3 is TGTGCCTGGGGACAGGGGTACAATCAGCCCCAGCATTTT.

The sample holds a few counts of this clone. This sample includes further DNA sequences coding for the same CDR3. This chain links TRBV18 with TRBJ2-1; the D gene is possibly TRBD1 (5 bases). CDR3 length: 13 residues. Germline loops: CDR1 KGHSH, CDR2 LQKENI. Deletions cut 3 bases from V and 3 bases from J, with 6 bases between. The CDR3 DNA follows: TGTGCCAGCTCACCCGACAGCTACAATGAGCAGTTCTTC. It specifies CASSPDSYNEQFF.

This clone was found many times. This chain links TRBV10-3 with TRBJ2-3; D gene unclear. Germline V gene sequence: CDR1 ENHRY, CDR2 SYGVKD. The CDR3 is 14 amino acids. V shed 6 bases and J shed 2 bases, with 12 bases lying between them. CDR3 in amino acids: CAISASAFTDTQYF. DNA of the CDR3: TGTGCCATCAGCGCATCGGCATTCACAGATACGCAGTATTTT.

Here the CDR3 reads CASSPQGAYGNTIYF. DNA for the CDR3: TGTGCCAGCTCACCCCAGGGGGCTTACGGAAACACCATATATTTT. V gene TRBV18 combines with J gene TRBJ1-3, with TRBD1 identical over 8 bases. The V segment lost 3 bases and the J segment 4 bases; nucleotides outside the gene matches: 5. Germline V gene data show CDR1 as KGHSH and CDR2 as LQKENI. The CDR3 covers 15 residues. Supplemented by reference TRBV18 and TRBJ1-3, the full variable domain reads NAGVMQNPRHLVRRRGQEARLRCSPMKGHSHVYWYRQLPEEGLKFMVYLQKENIIDESGMPKERFSAEFPKEGPSILRIQQVVRGDSAAYFCASSPQGAYGNTIYFGEGSWLTVV.

V gene TRBV19 combines with J gene TRBJ2-1, with TRBD1 identical over 10 bases. After removal of 10 bases from V and 2 bases from J, the junction contained 5 bases not matched to a gene. This CDR3 comprises 14 residues. Germline-derived CDR1 and CDR2 are LNHDA and SQIVND (reference sequence). In DNA, the CDR3 is TGTGCCACAAATGGACAGGGGGCCTACAATGAGCAGTTCTTC. Amino acid sequence: CATNGQGAYNEQFF.

This chain uses TRBV30 with TRBJ2-2; 7 nucleotides align to TRBD2. This CDR3 is built from 15 residues. J lost 1 base, V lost 1 base, and 3 bases had no gene match. Germline CDR1 reads GTSNPN; CDR2 reads SVGIG (reference sequence). CDR3 amino acids: CAWSAGGENTGELFF. CDR3 DNA sequence: TGTGCCTGGAGTGCGGGGGGAGAGAACACCGGGGAGCTGTTTTTT.

This chain uses TRBV5-1 with TRBJ2-5, with D possibly being TRBD1 (5 bases). The CDR3 totals 14 residues. With 0 bases removed from V and 1 base from J, the gap between germline ends came to 7 bases. Germline V gene sequence: CDR1 SGHRS, CDR2 YFSETQ. CDR3 nucleotides: TGCGCCAGCAGCTTGGAGGGGCCCCAAGAGACCCAGTACTTC. This translates into CASSLEGPQETQYF.

This clone came up a few times. This chain joins TRBV4-1 and TRBJ1-2; D not certain. The CDR3 consists of 15 residues. Germline V lookup: CDR1 MGHRA, CDR2 YSYEKL. V lost 9 bases, J lost 0 bases, and 17 bases lay in between. The CDR3 nucleotides read TGCGCCAGTCGGGGTAATTTCGTCTCTAACTATGGCTACACCTTC. Its protein product is CASRGNFVSNYGYTF.

This clone was seen more than once but under ten times. In the same sample, other DNA sequences code for this CDR3. The rearrangement uses TRBV5-1 and TRBJ2-5; a weak D match, TRBD1 (5 bases). The length of the CDR3 is 13 residues. Deletions cut 1 base from V and 4 bases from J, with 8 bases between. Germline V lookup: CDR1 SGHRS, CDR2 YFSETQ. CDR3 protein: CASSLTGGETQYF. DNA of the CDR3: TGCGCCAGCAGCTTGACAGGCGGAGAGACCCAGTACTTC.